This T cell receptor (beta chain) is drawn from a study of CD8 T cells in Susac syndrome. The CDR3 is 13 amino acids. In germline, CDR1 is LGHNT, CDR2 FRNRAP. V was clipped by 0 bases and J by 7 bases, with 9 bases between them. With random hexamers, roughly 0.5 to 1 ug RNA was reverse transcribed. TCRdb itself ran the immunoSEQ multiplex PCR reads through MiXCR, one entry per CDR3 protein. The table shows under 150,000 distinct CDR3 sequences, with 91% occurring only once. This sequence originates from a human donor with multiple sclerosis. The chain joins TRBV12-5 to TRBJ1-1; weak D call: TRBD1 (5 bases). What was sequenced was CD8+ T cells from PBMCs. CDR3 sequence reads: CASGLVLGVEAFF. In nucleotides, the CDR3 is TGTGCTAGTGGTTTGGTACTAGGGGTTGAAGCTTTCTTT.